This T cell receptor beta chain is drawn from a study of cytomegalovirus exposure and HLA in healthy donors. Worth noting for this clone: Its specificity is not known.

The assay was immunoSEQ multiplex PCR, and TCRdb's table has in-frame clones only and misses some. The data hold approximately 280,000 clones, with approximately 90% observed a single time. Whole-study results and caveats: Rare TCR sequences dominated, though some public TCRs recurred in many donors. CMV antigen specificity of a few CMV-associated chains was confirmed in vitro.

This clonotype was sampled from a woman aged 18-29 years in good health and CMV-seronegative. The sequenced material came from PBMCs.

The CDR3 loop reads CASSIPGSGETQYF. The CDR3 DNA follows: TGTGCCAGTAGTATCCCTGGCAGTGGTGAGACCCAGTACTTC. This chain connects TRBV19 to TRBJ2-5; D uncertain. V shed 3 bases and J shed 5 bases, with 13 bases lying between them. This CDR3 has 14 amino acids. Germline CDR1 and CDR2: LNHDA and SQIVND (reference sequence).